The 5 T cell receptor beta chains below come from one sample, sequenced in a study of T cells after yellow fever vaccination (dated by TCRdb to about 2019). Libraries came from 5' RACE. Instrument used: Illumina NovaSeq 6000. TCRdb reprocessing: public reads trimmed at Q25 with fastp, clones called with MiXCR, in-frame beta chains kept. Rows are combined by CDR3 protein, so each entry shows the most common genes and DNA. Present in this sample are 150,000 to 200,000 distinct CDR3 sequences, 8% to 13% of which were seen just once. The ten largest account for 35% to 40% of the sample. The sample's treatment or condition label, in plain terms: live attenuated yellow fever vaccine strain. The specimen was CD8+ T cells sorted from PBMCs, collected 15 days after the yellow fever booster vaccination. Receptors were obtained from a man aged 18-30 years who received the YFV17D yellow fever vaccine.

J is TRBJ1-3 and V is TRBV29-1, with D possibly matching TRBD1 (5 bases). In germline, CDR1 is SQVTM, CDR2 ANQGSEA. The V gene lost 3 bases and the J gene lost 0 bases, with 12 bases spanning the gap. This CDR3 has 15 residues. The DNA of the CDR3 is TGCAGCGTTGAGGCCTTCAGGGACTCTGGAAACACCATATATTTT. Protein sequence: CSVEAFRDSGNTIYF.

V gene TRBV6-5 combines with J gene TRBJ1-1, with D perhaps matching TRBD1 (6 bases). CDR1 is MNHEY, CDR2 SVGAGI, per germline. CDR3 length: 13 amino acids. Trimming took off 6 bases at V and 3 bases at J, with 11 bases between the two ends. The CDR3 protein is CASRPGQYTEAFF. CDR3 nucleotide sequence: TGTGCCAGCAGACCCGGACAGTACACTGAAGCTTTCTTT.

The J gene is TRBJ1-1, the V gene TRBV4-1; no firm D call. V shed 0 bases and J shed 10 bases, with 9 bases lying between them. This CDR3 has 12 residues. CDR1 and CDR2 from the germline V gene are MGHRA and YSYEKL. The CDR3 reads CASSQDQRAAFF. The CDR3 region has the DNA TGCGCCAGCAGCCAAGATCAACGAGCAGCTTTCTTT.

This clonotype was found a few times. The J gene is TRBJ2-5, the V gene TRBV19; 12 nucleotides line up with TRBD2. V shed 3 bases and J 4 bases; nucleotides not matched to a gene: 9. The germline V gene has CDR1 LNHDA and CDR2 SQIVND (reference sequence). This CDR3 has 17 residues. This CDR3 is CASSIGLAGLGGETQYF. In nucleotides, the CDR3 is TGTGCCAGTAGTATTGGACTAGCGGGGTTAGGAGGAGAGACCCAGTACTTC. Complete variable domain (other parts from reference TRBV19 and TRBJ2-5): DGGITQSPKYLFRKEGQNVTLSCEQNLNHDAMYWYRQDPGQGLRLIYYSQIVNDFQKGDIAEGYSVSREKKESFPLTVTSAQKNPTAFYLCASSIGLAGLGGETQYFGPGTRLLVL.

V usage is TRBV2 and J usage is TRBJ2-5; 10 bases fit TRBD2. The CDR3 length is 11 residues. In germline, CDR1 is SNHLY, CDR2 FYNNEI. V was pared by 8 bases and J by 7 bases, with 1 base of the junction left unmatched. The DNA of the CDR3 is TGTGCCAGCCCTAGCGGGGGGACCCAGTACTTC. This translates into CASPSGGTQYF.